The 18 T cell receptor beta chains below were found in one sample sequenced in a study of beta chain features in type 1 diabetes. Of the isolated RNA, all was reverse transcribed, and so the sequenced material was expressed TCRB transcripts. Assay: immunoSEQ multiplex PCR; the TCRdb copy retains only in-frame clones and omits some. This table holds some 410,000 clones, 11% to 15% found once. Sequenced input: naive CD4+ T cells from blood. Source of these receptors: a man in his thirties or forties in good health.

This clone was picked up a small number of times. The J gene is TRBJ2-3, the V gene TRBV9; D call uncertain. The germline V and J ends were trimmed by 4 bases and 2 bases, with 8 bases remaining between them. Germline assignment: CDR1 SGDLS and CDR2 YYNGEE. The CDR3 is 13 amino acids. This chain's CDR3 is CASSIDTTDTQYF. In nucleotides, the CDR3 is TGTGCCAGCAGCATCGACACCACAGATACGCAGTATTTT. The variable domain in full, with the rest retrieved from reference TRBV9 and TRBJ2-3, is DSGVTQTPKHLITATGQRVTLRCSPRSGDLSVYWYQQSLDQGLQFLIQYYNGEERAKGNILERFSAQQFPDLHSELNLSSLELGDSALYFCASSIDTTDTQYFGPGTRLTVL.

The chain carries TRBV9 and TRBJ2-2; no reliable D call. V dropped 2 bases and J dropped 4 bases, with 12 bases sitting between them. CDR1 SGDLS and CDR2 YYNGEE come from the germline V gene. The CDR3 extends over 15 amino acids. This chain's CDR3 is CASSVDPGGTGELFF. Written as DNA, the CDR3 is TGTGCCAGCAGCGTGGACCCGGGCGGCACCGGGGAGCTGTTTTTT.

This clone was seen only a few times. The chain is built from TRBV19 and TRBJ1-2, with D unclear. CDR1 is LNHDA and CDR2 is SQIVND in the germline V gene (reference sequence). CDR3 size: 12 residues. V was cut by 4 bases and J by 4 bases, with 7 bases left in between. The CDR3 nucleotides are TGTGCCAGTAGTACCTGGGCCTATGGCTACACCTTC. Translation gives CASSTWAYGYTF.

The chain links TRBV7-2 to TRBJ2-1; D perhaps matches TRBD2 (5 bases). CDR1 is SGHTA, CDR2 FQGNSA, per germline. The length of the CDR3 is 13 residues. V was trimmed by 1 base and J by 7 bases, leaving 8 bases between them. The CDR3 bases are TGTGCCAGCAGCTTAGAGAGGGAGAATGAGCAGTTCTTC. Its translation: CASSLERENEQFF.

The CDR3 nucleotides read TGTGCCAGCAGCGTAGACGGGGGTTTCACTGAAGCTTTCTTT. This encodes CASSVDGGFTEAFF. The chain joins TRBV9 to TRBJ1-1, with a weak D call TRBD1 (5 bases). Germline CDR1 is SGDLS and CDR2 is YYNGEE. There are 14 residues in the CDR3. Trimming shortened V by 0 bases and J by 4 bases, and 10 bases separated the two germline ends.

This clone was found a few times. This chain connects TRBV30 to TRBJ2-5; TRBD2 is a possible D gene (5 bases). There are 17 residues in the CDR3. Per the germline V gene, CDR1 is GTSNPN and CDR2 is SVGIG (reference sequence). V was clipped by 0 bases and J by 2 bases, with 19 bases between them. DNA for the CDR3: TGTGCCTGGAGTGTACGGAAGGCTCCAGCGGATCAAGAGACCCAGTACTTC. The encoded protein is CAWSVRKAPADQETQYF.

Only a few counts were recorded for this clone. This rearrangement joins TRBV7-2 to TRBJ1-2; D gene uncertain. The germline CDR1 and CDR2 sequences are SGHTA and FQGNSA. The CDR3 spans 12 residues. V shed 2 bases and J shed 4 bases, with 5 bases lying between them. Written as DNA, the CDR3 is TGTGCCAGCAGCTTAAGCAGCTATGGCTACACCTTC. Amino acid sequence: CASSLSSYGYTF.

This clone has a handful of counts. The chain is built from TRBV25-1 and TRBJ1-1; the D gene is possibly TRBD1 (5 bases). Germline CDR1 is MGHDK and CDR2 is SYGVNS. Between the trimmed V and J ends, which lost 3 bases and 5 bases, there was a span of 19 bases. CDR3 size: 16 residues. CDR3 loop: CASSDPGRWGGTEAFF. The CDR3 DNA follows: TGTGCCAGCAGTGACCCAGGGCGGTGGGGAGGGACTGAAGCTTTCTTT.

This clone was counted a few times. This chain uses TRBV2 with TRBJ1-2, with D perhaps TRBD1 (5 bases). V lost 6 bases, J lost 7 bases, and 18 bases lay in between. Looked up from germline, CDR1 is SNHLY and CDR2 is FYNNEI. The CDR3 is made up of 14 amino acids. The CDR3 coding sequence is TGTGCCAGCAGCCAAGGGGAGATCTCTCCTGGCTACACCTTC. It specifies CASSQGEISPGYTF.

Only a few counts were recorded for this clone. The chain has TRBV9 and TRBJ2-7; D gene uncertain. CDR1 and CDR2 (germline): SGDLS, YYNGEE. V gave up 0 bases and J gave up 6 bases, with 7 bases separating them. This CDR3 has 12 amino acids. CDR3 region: CASSVVKLEQYF. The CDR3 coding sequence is TGTGCCAGCAGCGTAGTTAAACTCGAGCAGTACTTC.

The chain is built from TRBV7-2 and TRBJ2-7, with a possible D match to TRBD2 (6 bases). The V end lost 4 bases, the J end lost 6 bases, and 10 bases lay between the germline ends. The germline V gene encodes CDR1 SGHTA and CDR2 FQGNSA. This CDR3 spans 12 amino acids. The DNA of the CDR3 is TGTGCCAGCAGCTGGGAGGTGACCGAGCAGTACTTC. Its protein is CASSWEVTEQYF.

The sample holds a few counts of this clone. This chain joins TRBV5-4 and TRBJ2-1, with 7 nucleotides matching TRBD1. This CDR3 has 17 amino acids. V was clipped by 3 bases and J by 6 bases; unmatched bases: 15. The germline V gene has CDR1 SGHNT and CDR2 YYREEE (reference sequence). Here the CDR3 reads CASSSNRGRARSNEQFF. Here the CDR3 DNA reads TGTGCCAGCAGCTCGAACAGGGGACGGGCGAGGTCCAATGAGCAGTTCTTC.

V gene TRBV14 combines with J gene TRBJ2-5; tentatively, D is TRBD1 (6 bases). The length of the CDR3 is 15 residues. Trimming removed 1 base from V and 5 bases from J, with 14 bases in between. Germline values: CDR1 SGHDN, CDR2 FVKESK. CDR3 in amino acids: CASSQVSGVLETQYF. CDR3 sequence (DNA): TGTGCCAGCAGCCAAGTTTCAGGGGTTCTTGAGACCCAGTACTTC. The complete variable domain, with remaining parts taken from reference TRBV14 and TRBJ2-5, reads EAGVTQFPSHSVIEKGQTVTLRCDPISGHDNLYWYRRVMGKEIKFLLHFVKESKQDESGMPNNRFLAERTGGTYSTLKVQPAELEDSGVYFCASSQVSGVLETQYFGPGTRLLVL.

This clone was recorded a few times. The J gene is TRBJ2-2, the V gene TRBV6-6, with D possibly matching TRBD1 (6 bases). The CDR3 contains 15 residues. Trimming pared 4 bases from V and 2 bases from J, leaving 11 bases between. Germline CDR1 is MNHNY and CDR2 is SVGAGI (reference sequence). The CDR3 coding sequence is TGTGCCAGCAGTTTGGGACATTTAAACACCGGGGAGCTGTTTTTT. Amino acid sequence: CASSLGHLNTGELFF.

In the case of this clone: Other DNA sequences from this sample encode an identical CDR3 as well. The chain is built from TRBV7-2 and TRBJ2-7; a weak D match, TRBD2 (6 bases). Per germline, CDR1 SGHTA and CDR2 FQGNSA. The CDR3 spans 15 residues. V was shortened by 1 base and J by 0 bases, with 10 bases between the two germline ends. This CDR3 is CASSLDAGSSYEQYF. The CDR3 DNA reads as TGTGCCAGCAGCTTAGATGCGGGGAGCTCCTACGAGCAGTACTTC.

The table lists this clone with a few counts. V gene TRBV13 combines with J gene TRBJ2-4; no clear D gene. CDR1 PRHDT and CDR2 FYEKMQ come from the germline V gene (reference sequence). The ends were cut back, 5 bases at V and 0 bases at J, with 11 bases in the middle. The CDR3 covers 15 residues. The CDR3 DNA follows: TGTGCCAGCAGCCCGGAACCCCCAGCCAAAAACATTCAGTACTTC. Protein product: CASSPEPPAKNIQYF.

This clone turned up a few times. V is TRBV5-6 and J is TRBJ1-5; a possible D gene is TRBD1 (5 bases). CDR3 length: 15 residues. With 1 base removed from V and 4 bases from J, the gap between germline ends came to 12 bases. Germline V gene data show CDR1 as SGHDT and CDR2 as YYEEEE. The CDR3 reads CASSLLGRGNQPQHF. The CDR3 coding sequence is TGTGCCAGCAGCTTGTTGGGGCGCGGGAATCAGCCCCAGCATTTT.

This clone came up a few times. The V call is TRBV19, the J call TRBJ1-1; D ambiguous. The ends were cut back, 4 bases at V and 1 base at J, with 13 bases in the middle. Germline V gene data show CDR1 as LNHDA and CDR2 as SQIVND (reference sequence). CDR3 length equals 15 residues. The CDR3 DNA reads TGTGCCAGTAGTAAGACCCCATCGGGGAACACTGAAGCTTTCTTT. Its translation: CASSKTPSGNTEAFF. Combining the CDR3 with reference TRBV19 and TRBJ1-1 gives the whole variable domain DGGITQSPKYLFRKEGQNVTLSCEQNLNHDAMYWYRQDPGQGLRLIYYSQIVNDFQKGDIAEGYSVSREKKESFPLTVTSAQKNPTAFYLCASSKTPSGNTEAFFGQGTRLTVV.